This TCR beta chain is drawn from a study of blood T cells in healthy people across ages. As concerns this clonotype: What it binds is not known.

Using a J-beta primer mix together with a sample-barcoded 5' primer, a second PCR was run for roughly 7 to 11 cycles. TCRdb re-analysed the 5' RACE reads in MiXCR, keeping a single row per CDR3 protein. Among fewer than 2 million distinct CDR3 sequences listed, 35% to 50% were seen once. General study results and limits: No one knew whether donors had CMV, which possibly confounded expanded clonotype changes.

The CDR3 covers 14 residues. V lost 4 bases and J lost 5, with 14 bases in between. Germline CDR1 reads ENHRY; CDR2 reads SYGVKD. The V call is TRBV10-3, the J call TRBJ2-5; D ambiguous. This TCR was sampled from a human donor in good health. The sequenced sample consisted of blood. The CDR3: CAISGREVGETQYF. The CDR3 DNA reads TGTGCCATCAGTGGACGTGAAGTGGGGGAGACCCAGTACTTC.